These T cell receptor beta chains were read from a single sample in a study of regulatory T cells in long-lasting Graves disease. Via MiXCR, TCRdb re-called the multiplex PCR reads, giving one row per CDR3 protein. The sample contains roughly 490,000 distinct CDR3 sequences, roughly 23% of which appear only once. The sample in question was peripheral blood mononuclear cells (PBMCs), obtained when the disease was refractory, from a patient treated with antithyroid drugs. These receptors all stem from a female donor with Graves disease. CDR3s include the opening cysteine and the closing phenylalanine or tryptophan. The order of the fields is clone size, D gene, J gene, V gene, CDR3 protein, CDR3 DNA. D genes are given only for firm matches. Part of the rows lack a size; the others show once, few, many or a class for expanded clones.

clone size: many
D gene: TRBD1
J gene: TRBJ1-1
V gene: TRBV28
CDR3 protein: CASSLRGDRANTEAFF
CDR3 DNA: TGTGCCAGCAGTCTCAGGGGGGACAGAGCGAACACTGAAGCTTTCTTT

clone size: few
D gene: TRBD2
J gene: TRBJ2-7
V gene: TRBV7-2
CDR3 protein: CASSLVGGLTYEQYF
CDR3 DNA: TGTGCCAGCAGCTTAGTGGGGGGGTTGACCTACGAGCAGTACTTC

clone size: few
D gene: .
J gene: TRBJ2-7
V gene: TRBV7-8
CDR3 protein: CASSPPGWVGRNSYEQYF
CDR3 DNA: TGTGCCAGCAGCCCCCCCGGGTGGGTGGGGCGGAACTCCTACGAGCAGTACTTC

clone size: few
D gene: TRBD1
J gene: TRBJ1-1
V gene: TRBV30
CDR3 protein: CAWRGNRGGGNTEAFF
CDR3 DNA: TGTGCCTGGAGAGGGAACAGGGGAGGGGGTAACACTGAAGCTTTCTTT

clone size: .
D gene: TRBD2
J gene: TRBJ2-3
V gene: TRBV11-3
CDR3 protein: CASSLGKREEEGGDTQYF
CDR3 DNA: TGTGCCAGCAGCTTAGGCAAGCGGGAGGAGGAGGGGGGAGATACGCAGTATTTT

clone size: .
D gene: .
J gene: TRBJ1-5
V gene: TRBV9
CDR3 protein: CASSSHGAASQPQHF
CDR3 DNA: TGTGCCAGCAGCTCACACGGGGCGGCGAGTCAGCCCCAGCATTTT

clone size: many
D gene: .
J gene: TRBJ1-2
V gene: TRBV28
CDR3 protein: CASSLIREVDYGYTF
CDR3 DNA: TGTGCCAGCAGTTTAATCCGGGAGGTGGACTATGGCTACACCTTC

clone size: few
D gene: TRBD1
J gene: TRBJ1-4
V gene: TRBV6-2/TRBV6-3
CDR3 protein: CASSYSLRGREKLFF
CDR3 DNA: TGTGCCAGCAGTTACTCCCTCAGGGGGCGAGAAAAACTGTTTTTT

clone size: .
D gene: .
J gene: TRBJ2-7
V gene: TRBV10-3
CDR3 protein: CAFAVSGPFGEQYF
CDR3 DNA: TGTGCCTTTGCTGTTAGCGGACCCTTCGGGGAGCAGTACTTC

clone size: .
D gene: TRBD2
J gene: TRBJ2-7
V gene: TRBV5-1
CDR3 protein: CASSGGLVKTYEQYF
CDR3 DNA: TGCGCCAGCAGCGGGGGACTAGTAAAGACCTACGAGCAGTACTTC

clone size: few
D gene: TRBD2
J gene: TRBJ2-7
V gene: TRBV20-1
CDR3 protein: CSARDRASGRYWVDEQYF
CDR3 DNA: TGCAGTGCTAGAGATCGGGCTAGCGGGAGGTATTGGGTTGACGAGCAGTACTTC

clone size: many
D gene: .
J gene: TRBJ2-7
V gene: TRBV28
CDR3 protein: CASSFLDRGFHEQYF
CDR3 DNA: TGTGCCAGCAGTTTCTTGGATCGAGGGTTTCACGAGCAGTACTTC

clone size: .
D gene: TRBD1
J gene: TRBJ1-5
V gene: TRBV7-2
CDR3 protein: CASSWTGGYNQPQHF
CDR3 DNA: TGTGCCAGCAGCTGGACAGGGGGCTACAATCAGCCCCAGCATTTT

clone size: .
D gene: .
J gene: TRBJ1-2
V gene: TRBV7-2
CDR3 protein: CASSLIRPSWGLYDYGYTF
CDR3 DNA: TGTGCCAGCAGCTTAATTCGCCCCAGCTGGGGGCTCTATGACTATGGCTACACCTTC

clone size: few
D gene: .
J gene: TRBJ1-1
V gene: TRBV12-3/TRBV12-4
CDR3 protein: CASSFSHTTEAFF
CDR3 DNA: TGTGCCAGCAGTTTTAGTCATACCACTGAAGCTTTCTTT

clone size: many
D gene: .
J gene: TRBJ2-7
V gene: TRBV6-2/TRBV6-3
CDR3 protein: CASTGPGITYEQYF
CDR3 DNA: TGTGCCAGCACCGGCCCAGGCATAACCTACGAGCAGTACTTC

clone size: .
D gene: .
J gene: TRBJ2-1
V gene: TRBV7-7
CDR3 protein: CAITGYNEQFF
CDR3 DNA: TGTGCTATCACAGGTTACAATGAGCAGTTCTTC

clone size: .
D gene: .
J gene: TRBJ1-2
V gene: TRBV5-1
CDR3 protein: CASSPGRQALIANYGYTF
CDR3 DNA: TGCGCCAGCAGCCCAGGCCGACAGGCACTTATAGCTAACTATGGCTACACCTTC

clone size: .
D gene: TRBD2
J gene: TRBJ2-5
V gene: TRBV7-9
CDR3 protein: CSSSLTSGGRGRETQYF
CDR3 DNA: TGTTCCAGCAGCTTAACATCGGGCGGGAGAGGTCGGGAGACCCAGTACTTC

clone size: many
D gene: .
J gene: TRBJ1-2
V gene: TRBV10-3
CDR3 protein: CAISALETGYTF
CDR3 DNA: TGTGCCATCAGTGCATTGGAGACCGGCTACACCTTC

clone size: .
D gene: .
J gene: TRBJ2-4
V gene: TRBV7-3
CDR3 protein: CASSAHGGTADIQYF
CDR3 DNA: TGTGCCAGCAGCGCCCACGGGGGTACTGCAGACATTCAGTACTTC

clone size: many
D gene: .
J gene: TRBJ1-5
V gene: TRBV7-3
CDR3 protein: CASSLNGRDQPQHF
CDR3 DNA: TGTGCCAGCAGCTTAAATGGCAGAGATCAGCCCCAGCATTTT

clone size: many
D gene: .
J gene: TRBJ2-5
V gene: TRBV11-2
CDR3 protein: CASSSGETQYF
CDR3 DNA: TGTGCCAGCAGTTCCGGGGAGACCCAGTACTTC

clone size: .
D gene: .
J gene: TRBJ2-7
V gene: TRBV25-1
CDR3 protein: CASSKAGNSDEQYF
CDR3 DNA: TGTGCCAGCTCAAAGGCTGGGAACAGCGACGAGCAGTACTTC

clone size: few
D gene: .
J gene: TRBJ1-1
V gene: TRBV14
CDR3 protein: CASSQVSDTEAFF
CDR3 DNA: TGTGCCAGCAGCCAAGTCAGTGACACTGAAGCTTTCTTT

clone size: .
D gene: .
J gene: TRBJ2-1
V gene: TRBV10-3
CDR3 protein: CATAFEGKEQFF
CDR3 DNA: TGTGCCACCGCCTTCGAGGGGAAAGAGCAGTTCTTC

clone size: few
D gene: .
J gene: TRBJ2-6
V gene: TRBV7-2
CDR3 protein: CASSLARSPGANVLTF
CDR3 DNA: TGTGCCAGCAGCTTAGCGCGTAGTCCTGGGGCCAACGTCCTGACTTTC

clone size: many
D gene: .
J gene: TRBJ1-1
V gene: TRBV29-1
CDR3 protein: CSVGQGTGFDTEAFF
CDR3 DNA: TGCAGCGTTGGGCAGGGGACGGGGTTTGACACTGAAGCTTTCTTT

clone size: .
D gene: .
J gene: TRBJ2-7
V gene: TRBV7-6
CDR3 protein: CASSMPGYEQYF
CDR3 DNA: TGTGCCAGCAGCATGCCTGGTTACGAGCAGTACTTC

clone size: many
D gene: .
J gene: TRBJ1-2
V gene: TRBV10-3
CDR3 protein: CASLNGGEGYTF
CDR3 DNA: TGTGCCAGTCTCAATGGGGGCGAAGGCTACACCTTC

clone size: .
D gene: .
J gene: TRBJ2-7
V gene: TRBV5-6
CDR3 protein: CASSLVPLSYEQYF
CDR3 DNA: TGTGCCAGCAGCTTGGTTCCACTCTCCTACGAGCAGTACTTC

clone size: many
D gene: .
J gene: TRBJ1-1
V gene: TRBV29-1
CDR3 protein: CSVASETEAFF
CDR3 DNA: TGCAGCGTTGCTTCTGAAACTGAAGCTTTCTTT

clone size: few
D gene: .
J gene: TRBJ2-4
V gene: TRBV28
CDR3 protein: CASSPPRGGKNIQYF
CDR3 DNA: TGTGCCAGCAGTCCTCCAAGGGGGGGGAAAAACATTCAGTACTTC

clone size: many
D gene: .
J gene: TRBJ1-2
V gene: TRBV7-2
CDR3 protein: CASSLVPGDGYTF
CDR3 DNA: TGTGCCAGCAGCTTAGTTCCAGGGGACGGCTACACCTTC

clone size: .
D gene: .
J gene: TRBJ1-1
V gene: TRBV30
CDR3 protein: CAWTKVRNTEAFF
CDR3 DNA: TGTGCCTGGACAAAGGTGAGGAACACTGAAGCTTTCTTT

clone size: many
D gene: .
J gene: TRBJ1-2
V gene: TRBV19
CDR3 protein: CASRAGYGYTF
CDR3 DNA: TGTGCCAGTAGAGCAGGCTATGGCTACACCTTC

clone size: many
D gene: TRBD2
J gene: TRBJ2-7
V gene: TRBV7-2
CDR3 protein: CASSRTSFEQYF
CDR3 DNA: TGTGCCAGCAGCAGGACTAGTTTCGAGCAGTACTTC

clone size: many
D gene: TRBD1
J gene: TRBJ1-1
V gene: TRBV12-3/TRBV12-4
CDR3 protein: CASSRQGQAEAFF
CDR3 DNA: TGTGCCAGCAGTCGACAGGGTCAGGCTGAAGCTTTCTTT

clone size: .
D gene: TRBD2
J gene: TRBJ2-1
V gene: TRBV12-5
CDR3 protein: CASGPPHSSGRGNEQFF
CDR3 DNA: TGTGCTAGTGGTCCCCCCCACTCCAGCGGGAGGGGCAATGAGCAGTTCTTC

clone size: few
D gene: .
J gene: TRBJ1-1
V gene: TRBV19
CDR3 protein: CASSITAMNTEAFF
CDR3 DNA: TGTGCCAGTAGTATAACCGCCATGAACACTGAAGCTTTCTTT

clone size: few
D gene: .
J gene: TRBJ2-2
V gene: TRBV20-1
CDR3 protein: CSAARWGRIGGELFF
CDR3 DNA: TGCAGTGCTGCTCGGTGGGGGAGGATTGGAGGGGAGCTGTTTTTT

clone size: many
D gene: .
J gene: TRBJ1-2
V gene: TRBV28
CDR3 protein: CASRRGGYTF
CDR3 DNA: TGTGCCAGCAGGAGAGGGGGCTACACCTTC

clone size: many
D gene: TRBD1
J gene: TRBJ1-4
V gene: TRBV15
CDR3 protein: CATSLRTGGEKLFF
CDR3 DNA: TGTGCCACCAGCCTAAGGACAGGGGGGGAAAAACTGTTTTTT

clone size: many
D gene: TRBD2
J gene: TRBJ2-7
V gene: TRBV7-2
CDR3 protein: CASSLVGGGYEQYF
CDR3 DNA: TGTGCCAGCAGCTTAGTTGGCGGGGGCTACGAGCAGTACTTC

clone size: few
D gene: .
J gene: TRBJ2-7
V gene: TRBV9
CDR3 protein: CASSGDFSEQYF
CDR3 DNA: TGTGCCAGCAGCGGAGACTTCAGTGAGCAGTACTTC

clone size: .
D gene: .
J gene: TRBJ2-7
V gene: TRBV11-2
CDR3 protein: CASSLVSVGGEQYF
CDR3 DNA: TGTGCCAGCAGCTTAGTGAGCGTGGGCGGCGAGCAGTACTTC

clone size: many
D gene: TRBD1
J gene: TRBJ1-5
V gene: TRBV7-2
CDR3 protein: CASSPRTGGNQPQHF
CDR3 DNA: TGTGCCAGCAGCCCCCGGACAGGGGGCAATCAGCCCCAGCATTTT

clone size: many
D gene: .
J gene: TRBJ1-1
V gene: TRBV16
CDR3 protein: CASGEQAQNTEAFF
CDR3 DNA: TGTGCCAGCGGGGAACAGGCACAGAACACTGAAGCTTTCTTT

clone size: many
D gene: .
J gene: TRBJ1-5
V gene: TRBV2
CDR3 protein: CASSEGLPQVSNQPQHF
CDR3 DNA: TGTGCCAGCAGTGAAGGATTGCCCCAGGTTAGCAATCAGCCCCAGCATTTT

clone size: many
D gene: TRBD1
J gene: TRBJ1-1
V gene: TRBV2
CDR3 protein: CATGDRNTEAFF
CDR3 DNA: TGTGCCACAGGGGACAGGAACACTGAAGCTTTCTTT